What follows is one T cell receptor (beta chain) and its context. The source of the sample is a study of control samples from healthy donors and cancer patients. The protocol was immunoSEQ multiplex PCR, while the TCRdb copy is restricted to in-frame clones and leaves out a portion. The sample yields approximately 70,000 clones, around nine tenths seen once. CDR3 size: 13 residues. CDR1 and CDR2 from the germline V gene are KGHSH and LQKENI. V dropped 5 bases and J dropped 3 bases, with 10 bases sitting between them. Sequences were obtained from PBMCs. The chain combines TRBV18 with TRBJ2-5; unclear D gene. The sequence came from a man aged 55 to 70 with lung cancer. The CDR3 DNA reads TGTGCCAGCTCATCCCTCGATAAAGAGACCCAGTACTTC. It translates to CASSSLDKETQYF.